This T cell receptor (beta chain) was sequenced in a study of cytomegalovirus exposure and HLA in healthy donors. 60 Vbeta and 13 Jbeta primers were used in PCR. This table comes from immunoSEQ multiplex PCR, and its TCRdb copy is limited to in-frame clones, with some not included. This table holds approximately 130,000 clones, 80% to 85% found once. V gave up 5 bases and J gave up 6 bases; unmatched junction bases: 6. CDR3 length: 14 residues. The germline CDR1 and CDR2 sequences are MNHEY and SVGAGI. Material for sequencing was PBMCs. This chain links TRBV6-5 with TRBJ2-2, with 7 bases lining up with TRBD1. This TCR was sampled from a boy between 5 and 17 years old in good health and CMV-seronegative. This chain's CDR3 is CASSLRQGAGELFF. CDR3 coding DNA: TGTGCCAGCAGTCTTCGACAGGGTGCCGGGGAGCTGTTTTTT.